One sample yielded the 20 T cell receptor beta chains listed below, sequenced in a study of beta chain features in type 1 diabetes. Of the isolated RNA, all was reverse transcribed, and so the sequenced material was expressed TCRB transcripts. Here immunoSEQ multiplex PCR was the method, and the copy in TCRdb shows in-frame clones only, minus some. The profile shows 350,000 or so clones, roughly a fifth of them singletons. The sequenced sample was naive CD4+ T cells from blood. These receptors came from a young woman in good health.

V and J are TRBV10-3 and TRBJ2-7; TRBD2 agrees at 9 bases. CDR3 length equals 13 residues. V trimming: 10 bases; J trimming: 4 bases; junction bases outside the gene matches: 8. Germline CDR1 reads ENHRY; CDR2 reads SYGVKD. The CDR3 region is CATSGSGGYEQYF. The CDR3, as DNA: TGTGCCACTTCGGGTAGCGGGGGATACGAGCAGTACTTC.

This clone has only a few counts. The chain recombines TRBV5-4 with TRBJ2-1, with TRBD1 matching 7 bases. After removal of 4 bases from V and 6 bases from J, the junction contained 13 bases not matched to a gene. This CDR3 comprises 16 residues. Germline lookup yields CDR1 SGHNT and CDR2 YYREEE (reference sequence). The CDR3 is CASSPGNRGLPNEQFF. CDR3 coding DNA: TGTGCCAGCAGCCCTGGGAACAGGGGTCTCCCCAATGAGCAGTTCTTC.

J is TRBJ2-5 and V is TRBV18, with TRBD1 matching 8 bases. Trimming took 4 bases from V and 1 from J; bases not matched to a gene: 2. The CDR3 runs to 14 residues. Germline V gene data show CDR1 as KGHSH and CDR2 as LQKENI. The CDR3 DNA reads TGTGCCAGCTCACTGGACAGGGCCCAAGAGACCCAGTACTTC. This gives the protein CASSLDRAQETQYF.

J is TRBJ2-5 and V is TRBV29-1; 11 positions agree with TRBD1. The DNA end is a closer match to TRBJ2-7, so the J assignment may be wrong. Germline V gene lookup returns CDR1 SQVTM and CDR2 ANQGSEA. The length of the CDR3 is 14 residues. Here the CDR3 reads CSVDMGTGGYEQYF. Written as DNA, the CDR3 is TGCAGCGTTGATATGGGGACAGGGGGGTACGAGCAGTACTTC.

This clone was seen a single time. The rearrangement joins TRBV19 to TRBJ1-2; D ambiguous. The CDR3 length is 13 residues. Germline assignment: CDR1 LNHDA and CDR2 SQIVND (reference sequence). V was clipped by 8 bases and J by 0 bases, with 10 bases between them. CDR3 amino acids: CASAVASNYGYTF. The CDR3 nucleotides read TGTGCCAGTGCCGTCGCGTCTAACTATGGCTACACCTTC.

The J gene is TRBJ1-1, the V gene TRBV5-1; TRBD1 agrees at 7 bases. V was pared by 6 bases and J by 0 bases, with 8 bases of the junction left unmatched. Per germline, CDR1 SGHRS and CDR2 YFSETQ. CDR3 length: 15 amino acids. The CDR3 protein is CASTLWGQMNTEAFF. The CDR3, as DNA: TGCGCCAGCACCCTCTGGGGACAGATGAACACTGAAGCTTTCTTT.

This clone showed up just a few times. This rearrangement joins TRBV25-1 to TRBJ2-5; a weak D match, TRBD2 (5 bases). The CDR3 has 16 residues. Germline CDR1 reads MGHDK; CDR2 reads SYGVNS. V was clipped by 7 bases and J by 5 bases, with 23 bases between them. The CDR3 loop is CASIPSKGEGIETQYF. The CDR3 DNA reads TGTGCCAGCATCCCTTCCAAGGGAGAAGGGATTGAGACCCAGTACTTC.

The rearrangement joins TRBV11-2 to TRBJ2-3; no clear D gene. V was clipped by 5 bases and J by 2 bases, with 14 bases between them. Germline CDR1 and CDR2: SGHAT and FQNNGV. The CDR3 spans 15 residues. The CDR3 spells CASSTPAGLTDTQYF. CDR3 nucleotide sequence: TGTGCCAGCAGCACCCCAGCAGGTCTCACAGATACGCAGTATTTT.

The V gene is TRBV2, the J gene TRBJ1-2; D not resolved. The germline V and J ends were trimmed by 6 bases and 4 bases, with 15 bases remaining between them. This CDR3 is 14 amino acids long. CDR1 is SNHLY and CDR2 is FYNNEI in the germline V gene. CDR3 nucleotides: TGTGCCAGCAGCCCTCTCCCACACAGCTATGGCTACACCTTC. It codes for CASSPLPHSYGYTF. Full variable domain (missing parts from reference TRBV2 and TRBJ1-2): EPEVTQTPSHQVTQMGQEVILRCVPISNHLYFYWYRQILGQKVEFLVSFYNNEISEKSEIFDDQFSVERPDGSNFTLKIRSTKLEDSAMYFCASSPLPHSYGYTFGSGTRLTVV.

This clone has a single count. The gene calls are TRBV5-1 and TRBJ2-3; a weak D match, TRBD1 (5 bases). V shed 3 bases and J shed 4 bases, with 15 bases lying between them. This CDR3 has 15 residues. The germline gives CDR1 SGHRS, CDR2 YFSETQ. Here the CDR3 DNA reads TGCGCCAGCAGCTGGGGCAGTATGGGCCCAGATACGCAGTATTTT. Translated, it gives CASSWGSMGPDTQYF.

The chain has TRBV7-8 and TRBJ1-5; D not certain. Germline lookup yields CDR1 SGHVS and CDR2 FQNEAQ. This CDR3 has 17 amino acids. Trimming took off 5 bases at V and 4 bases at J, with 21 bases between the two ends. The CDR3 coding sequence is TGTGCCAGCAGCCCCCGGTTGACGGGGATCCAAAATCAGCCCCAGCATTTT. Translating gives CASSPRLTGIQNQPQHF.

V gene TRBV28 combines with J gene TRBJ1-5, with 7 bases lining up with TRBD1. The CDR3 sequence is 17 residues long. The germline V gene encodes CDR1 MDHEN and CDR2 SYDVKM. V was pared by 5 bases and J by 0 bases, with 10 bases of the junction left unmatched. The CDR3 sequence: CASSGTWDSHSNQPQHF. As DNA, the CDR3 is TGTGCCAGCAGTGGCACCTGGGACAGTCATAGCAATCAGCCCCAGCATTTT.

This clone was seen a few times. The V gene is TRBV6-6, the J gene TRBJ1-2; no firm D call. The germline CDR1 and CDR2 sequences are MNHNY and SVGAGI (reference sequence). Trimming took off 7 bases at V and 6 bases at J, with 9 bases between the two ends. The length of the CDR3 is 11 residues. The CDR3 coding sequence is TGTGCCAGCACTAGCATGGATGGCTACACCTTC. This encodes CASTSMDGYTF.

The chain links TRBV27 to TRBJ2-1, with TRBD1 matching over 7 bases. Trimming took 7 bases from V and 4 from J; bases not matched to a gene: 10. The CDR3 is 15 amino acids. Per germline, CDR1 MNHEY and CDR2 SMNVEV (reference sequence). The CDR3 is CASNSQGSRYNEQFF. The CDR3, as DNA: TGTGCCAGCAATTCACAGGGGTCAAGGTACAATGAGCAGTTCTTC.

CDR3 residues: CASSFGGPGLNTEAFF. DNA for the CDR3: TGTGCCAGCAGCTTTGGCGGTCCAGGGCTGAACACTGAAGCTTTCTTT. V gene TRBV5-4 combines with J gene TRBJ1-1; tentative D call: TRBD1 (5 bases). V was shortened by 2 bases and J by 0 bases, with 14 bases between the two germline ends. The length of the CDR3 is 16 residues. Germline values: CDR1 SGHNT, CDR2 YYREEE (reference sequence).

This clone has just a few counts. This chain joins TRBV28 and TRBJ1-1; D is perhaps TRBD1 (5 bases). Germline V gene lookup returns CDR1 MDHEN and CDR2 SYDVKM. Trimming took off 7 bases at V and 0 bases at J, with 12 bases between the two ends. CDR3 length: 14 amino acids. CDR3 loop: CASIPRGLNTEAFF. CDR3 nucleotides: TGTGCCAGCATTCCTAGGGGTTTGAACACTGAAGCTTTCTTT.

This clone has a handful of counts. The V call is TRBV13, the J call TRBJ2-1; tentative D call: TRBD2 (5 bases). This CDR3 region has 12 residues. V was shortened by 5 bases and J by 12 bases, with 14 bases between the two germline ends. Germline values: CDR1 PRHDT, CDR2 FYEKMQ (reference sequence). CDR3 DNA: TGTGCCAGCAGCCCCCGCCCCGCGGGGCAGTTCTTC. Translated, it gives CASSPRPAGQFF. Full variable domain (rest looked up from reference TRBV13 and TRBJ2-1): AAGVIQSPRHLIKEKRETATLKCYPIPRHDTVYWYQQGPGQDPQFLISFYEKMQSDKGSIPDRFSAQQFSDYHSELNMSSLELGDSALYFCASSPRPAGQFFGPGTRLTVL.

This clone was observed a handful of times. The chain employs TRBV7-8 and TRBJ2-6; TRBD1 matches at 7 bases. Germline V gene sequence: CDR1 SGHVS, CDR2 FQNEAQ. This CDR3 is 17 amino acids long. Trimming removed 2 bases from V and 2 bases from J; junction bases left unmatched: 6. In DNA, the CDR3 is TGTGCCAGCAGCTTAAGGGGAACAGGGGCTGGGGCCAACGTCCTGACTTTC. Amino acids: CASSLRGTGAGANVLTF.

The rearrangement joins TRBV9 to TRBJ2-1, with D tentatively TRBD1 (6 bases). The V end lost 3 bases, the J end lost 4 bases, and 20 bases lay between the germline ends. From germline, CDR1 is SGDLS and CDR2 YYNGEE. There are 17 residues in the CDR3. The CDR3 region has the DNA TGTGCCAGCAGCGCCCCTTCTCAAGGCAGGGGTTACAATGAGCAGTTCTTC. It translates to CASSAPSQGRGYNEQFF. The variable domain in full, with the rest retrieved from reference TRBV9 and TRBJ2-1, is DSGVTQTPKHLITATGQRVTLRCSPRSGDLSVYWYQQSLDQGLQFLIQYYNGEERAKGNILERFSAQQFPDLHSELNLSSLELGDSALYFCASSAPSQGRGYNEQFFGPGTRLTVL.

J is TRBJ1-6 and V is TRBV5-1; 8 nucleotides agree with TRBD1. Germline values: CDR1 SGHRS, CDR2 YFSETQ. The J segment lost 10 bases and the V segment lost 0 bases, leaving 6 bases of the junction unmatched. The CDR3 covers 15 residues. The CDR3 DNA sequence: TGCGCCAGCAGCTTGGTGGACAGGGCAGGGTCACCCCTCCACTTT. Protein sequence: CASSLVDRAGSPLHF.